This T cell receptor (beta chain) was retrieved from a study of T cells in Graves' hyperthyroidism and ophthalmopathy. General study findings and limits: Blood samples included most of the expanded thyroid clonotypes exceeding 0.001. Ophthalmopathy onset followed model prediction by a median roughly 6 months.

Germline CDR1 reads SGHTA; CDR2 reads FQGTGA. The CDR3 sequence is 15 residues long. The J segment lost 4 bases and the V segment lost 5 bases, leaving 7 bases of the junction unmatched. If no ophthalmopathy progression occurred within 18 months, Graves' hyperthyroidism was stable. Thyroid ultrasound, orbital computed tomography, clinical symptoms, and serum thyroxine and TRAb underpinned diagnoses. This clonotype was observed at least ten times. Its antigen is not known. The investigators amplified TCR beta CDR3 regions from RNA transcripts. The TCR CDR3 was amplified in a first-round RT-PCR using the HTBI primer set. TCRdb re-analysed the multiplex PCR reads in MiXCR, keeping a single row per CDR3 protein. The sample holds about 210,000 distinct CDR3 sequences, under 20% seen once.

This clonotype originated in a man in his fifties with Graves' hyperthyroidism. The chain joins TRBV7-3 to TRBJ2-1; 8 bases fit TRBD2. Material: blood. The CDR3 coding sequence is TGTGCCAGCAGCCCGCGACTAGCGCAATACAATGAGCAGTTCTTC. This encodes CASSPRLAQYNEQFF.